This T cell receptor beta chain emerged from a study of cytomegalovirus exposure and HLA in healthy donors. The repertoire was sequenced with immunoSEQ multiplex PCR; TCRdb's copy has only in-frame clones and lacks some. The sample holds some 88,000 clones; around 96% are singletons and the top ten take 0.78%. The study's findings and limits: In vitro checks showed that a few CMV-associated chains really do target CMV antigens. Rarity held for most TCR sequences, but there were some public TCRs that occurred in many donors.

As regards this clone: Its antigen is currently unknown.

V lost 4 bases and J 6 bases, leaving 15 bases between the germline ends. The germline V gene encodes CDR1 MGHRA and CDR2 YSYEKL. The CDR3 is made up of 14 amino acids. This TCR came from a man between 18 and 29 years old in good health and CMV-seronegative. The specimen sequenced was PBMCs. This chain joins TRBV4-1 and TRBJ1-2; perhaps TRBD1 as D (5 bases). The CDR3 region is CASSRGESGDGYTF. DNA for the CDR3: TGCGCCAGCAGCCGGGGGGAGAGCGGGGATGGCTACACCTTC.